This TCR beta chain was identified in a study of shared clonotypes between healthy human individuals. The germline V and J ends were trimmed by 5 bases and 0 bases, with 21 bases remaining between them. The germline gives CDR1 MDHEN, CDR2 SYDVKM. The CDR3 consists of 18 residues. Assay: immunoSEQ multiplex PCR; the TCRdb copy retains only in-frame clones and omits some. The repertoire holds a few million clones, 93% seen once, with under 0.45% in the top ten. This clonotype was obtained from a man between 18 and 29 years old in good health. Some clones in this sample may be carry-over from other donors' samples. This chain uses TRBV28 with TRBJ2-3; D possibly corresponds to TRBD2 (5 bases). The sample consisted of naive CD4+ T cells from PBMCs. The subset was: CD45RA+ positively selected. CDR3 loop: CASSPQWVAGASTDTQYF. The CDR3 region has the DNA TGTGCCAGCAGTCCCCAGTGGGTGGCGGGTGCTAGCACAGATACGCAGTATTTT. Full variable domain (remainder filled in from reference TRBV28 and TRBJ2-3): DVKVTQSSRYLVKRTGEKVFLECVQDMDHENMFWYRQDPGLGLRLIYFSYDVKMKEKGDIPEGYSVSREKKERFSLILESASTNQTSMYLCASSPQWVAGASTDTQYFGPGTRLTVL.